This TCR beta chain was observed in a study of prognosis after radiotherapy for stage I lung cancer. About the research overall: April 2018 to early 2019 saw enrollment of stage I non-small cell lung cancer patients. Radiotherapy: SBRT, 3 to 5 fractions, biologically effective dose at least 100 Gy. Each patient with non-small cell lung cancer was deemed medically inoperable.

From genomic DNA, TCR beta CDR3 was amplified by two-round multiplex PCR. First-round PCR used primers specific to each TRBV and TRBJ gene. Each CDR3 protein gets one entry after TCRdb re-called the multiplex PCR reads with MiXCR. Here the sample spans 30,000 or so distinct CDR3 sequences, 42% being singletons. Germline V gene lookup returns CDR1 WSHSY and CDR2 SAAADI. V trimming: 8 bases; J trimming: 5 bases; junction bases outside the gene matches: 7. This CDR3 has 14 residues. The chain has TRBV10-2 and TRBJ2-3; 10 nucleotides match TRBD1. The sample consisted of PBMCs, taken before or after stereotactic body radiation therapy (not recorded which). This TCR was recovered from a donor aged 50 or older with non-small cell lung cancer. The CDR3 bases are TGCGCCAGCTCGGACAGGGGGATAGTAGATACGCAGTATTTT. This codes for CASSDRGIVDTQYF.